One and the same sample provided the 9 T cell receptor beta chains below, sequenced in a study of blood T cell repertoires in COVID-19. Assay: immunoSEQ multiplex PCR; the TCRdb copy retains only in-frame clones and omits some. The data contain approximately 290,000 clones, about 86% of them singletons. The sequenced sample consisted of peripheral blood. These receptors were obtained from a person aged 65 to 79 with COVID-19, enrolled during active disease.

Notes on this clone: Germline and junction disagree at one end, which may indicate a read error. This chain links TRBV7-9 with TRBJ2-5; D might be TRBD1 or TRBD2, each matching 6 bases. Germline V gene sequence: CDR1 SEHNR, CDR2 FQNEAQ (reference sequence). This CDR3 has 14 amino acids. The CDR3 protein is CASSLAMGAETQYF. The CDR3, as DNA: TGTGCCAGCAGCCTAGCGATGGGGGCGGAGACCCAGTACTTC.

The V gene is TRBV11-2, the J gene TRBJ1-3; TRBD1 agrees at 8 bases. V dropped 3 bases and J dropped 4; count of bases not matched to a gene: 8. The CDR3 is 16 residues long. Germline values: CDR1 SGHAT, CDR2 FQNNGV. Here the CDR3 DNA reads TGTGCCAGCAGCTTTATCGCCAGGGGGCGAGGAAACACCATATATTTT. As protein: CASSFIARGRGNTIYF.

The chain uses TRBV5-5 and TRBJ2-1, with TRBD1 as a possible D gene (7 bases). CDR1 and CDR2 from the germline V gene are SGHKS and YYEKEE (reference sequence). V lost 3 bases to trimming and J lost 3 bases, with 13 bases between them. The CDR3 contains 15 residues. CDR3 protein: CASSSRQGGYNEQFF. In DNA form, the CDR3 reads TGTGCCAGCAGCTCACGGCAGGGGGGCTACAATGAGCAGTTCTTC.

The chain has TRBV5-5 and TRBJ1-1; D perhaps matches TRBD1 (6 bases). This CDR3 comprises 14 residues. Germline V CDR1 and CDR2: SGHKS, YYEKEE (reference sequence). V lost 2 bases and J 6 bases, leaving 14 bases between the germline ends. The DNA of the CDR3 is TGTGCCAGCAGCTTCGCGGGGGCCACGGCTGAAGCTTTCTTT. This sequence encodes CASSFAGATAEAFF.

The CDR3 nucleotides are TGTGCCAGCAGGACAATTTTGGAGGGTGAAAAACTGTTTTTT. It codes for CASRTILEGEKLFF. V is TRBV6-5 and J is TRBJ1-4; D is undetermined. Germline CDR1 and CDR2: MNHEY and SVGAGI. Trimming stripped 6 bases from V and 7 bases from J, with 15 bases between. This CDR3 has 14 residues.

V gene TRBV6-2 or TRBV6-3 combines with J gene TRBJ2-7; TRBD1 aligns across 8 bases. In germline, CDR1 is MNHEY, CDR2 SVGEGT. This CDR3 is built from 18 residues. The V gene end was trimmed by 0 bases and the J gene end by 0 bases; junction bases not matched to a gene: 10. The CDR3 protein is CASSYSGRQGTSSYEQYF. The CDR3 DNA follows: TGTGCCAGCAGTTACTCGGGTCGACAGGGGACGAGCTCCTACGAGCAGTACTTC.

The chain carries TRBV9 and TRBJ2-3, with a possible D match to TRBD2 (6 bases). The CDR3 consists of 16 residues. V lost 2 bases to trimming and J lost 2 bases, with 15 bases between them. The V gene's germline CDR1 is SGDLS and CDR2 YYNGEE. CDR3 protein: CASSVRSVAATDTQYF. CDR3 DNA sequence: TGTGCCAGCAGCGTTCGATCAGTAGCGGCCACAGATACGCAGTATTTT.

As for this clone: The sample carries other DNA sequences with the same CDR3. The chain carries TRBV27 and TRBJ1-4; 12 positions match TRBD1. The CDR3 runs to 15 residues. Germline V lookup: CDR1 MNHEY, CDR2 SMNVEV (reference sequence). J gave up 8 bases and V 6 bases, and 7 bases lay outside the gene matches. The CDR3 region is CASRDGTGGIEKLFF. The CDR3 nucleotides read TGTGCCAGCAGAGATGGGACAGGGGGCATAGAAAAACTGTTTTTT. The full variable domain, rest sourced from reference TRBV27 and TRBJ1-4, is EAQVTQNPRYLITVTGKKLTVTCSQNMNHEYMSWYRQDPGLGLRQIYYSMNVEVTDKGDVPEGYKVSRKEKRNFPLILESPSPNQTSLYFCASRDGTGGIEKLFFGSGTQLSVL.

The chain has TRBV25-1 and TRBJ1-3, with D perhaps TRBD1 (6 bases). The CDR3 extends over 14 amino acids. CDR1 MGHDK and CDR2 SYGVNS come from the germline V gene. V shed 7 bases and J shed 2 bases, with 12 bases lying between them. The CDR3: CASTQGQPGNTIYF. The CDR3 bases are TGTGCCAGCACCCAGGGGCAGCCTGGAAACACCATATATTTT.